Below are 18 T cell receptor beta chains sequenced from a single sample in a study of CD8+ T cells in alopecia areata (dated by TCRdb to between 2018 and 2020). The method behind the library was the immunoSEQ multiplex PCR assay. For TCR sequencing, RNA was extracted from every sample and reverse transcribed into cDNA to serve as template. Not all clones reach the TCRdb copy of this immuneACCESS table, which keeps in-frame sequences only. Checked studies attribute under half of the gap to unresolved V genes and leave the rest unexplained. In this sample the table shows 15,000 to 20,000 clones, 50% to 60% of which occur a single time. The ten largest clones add up to 7% to 10% of the sample. What the time point label conveys for this sample: four to five weeks on oral tofacitinib. The treatment or condition label, as the study defines it: oral pan-JAK inhibitor, 5-10 mg twice daily. Peripheral blood and lesional scalp punch biopsies were obtained from patients with alopecia areata.

The material sequenced was skin, taken at week 4, from a patient treated with tofacitinib. Source of these receptors: a human donor with alopecia areata.

The rearrangement uses TRBV30 and TRBJ2-7; D gene ambiguous. V shed 1 base and J shed 5 bases, with 12 bases lying between them. Per germline, CDR1 GTSNPN and CDR2 SVGIG (reference sequence). This CDR3 has 13 amino acids. This CDR3 is CAWSGTGGDEQYF. CDR3 coding DNA: TGTGCCTGGAGTGGCACGGGCGGCGACGAGCAGTACTTC.

V usage is TRBV21-1 and J usage is TRBJ1-5; the DNA was not used to check the table's D call, TRBD1. TRBV21-1 represents a pseudogene. The CDR3 spans 12 residues. The DNA of the CDR3 is TGTGCCAGCAGACAGGGGGAGGAGCCCCAGCATTTT. This sequence encodes CASRQGEEPQHF.

The chain joins TRBV11-2 to TRBJ2-1, with a tentative D call TRBD2 (5 bases). Trimming removed 3 bases from V and 2 bases from J, with 8 bases in between. The CDR3 is 14 amino acids. Germline-derived CDR1 and CDR2 are SGHAT and FQNNGV. The CDR3 protein is CASSFGGAYNEQFF. CDR3 DNA: TGTGCCAGCAGCTTTGGAGGAGCCTACAATGAGCAGTTCTTC.

The rearrangement links TRBV28 to TRBJ1-1; D not certain. Germline V CDR1 and CDR2: MDHEN, SYDVKM. The CDR3 has 14 amino acids. The V end was cut by 6 bases, the J end by 1 base, with 12 bases between. CDR3 DNA sequence: TGTGCCAGCAGGGCGTACTTGAGGAACACTGAAGCTTTCTTT. Residues: CASRAYLRNTEAFF. Drawing the rest from reference TRBV28 and TRBJ1-1, the complete variable domain is DVKVTQSSRYLVKRTGEKVFLECVQDMDHENMFWYRQDPGLGLRLIYFSYDVKMKEKGDIPEGYSVSREKKERFSLILESASTNQTSMYLCASRAYLRNTEAFFGQGTRLTVV.

The chain has TRBV6-4 and TRBJ2-1; 9 bases fit TRBD2. The CDR3 spans 15 residues. CDR1 is MRHNA, CDR2 SNTAGT, per germline. V shed 2 bases and J 9 bases; nucleotides not matched to a gene: 8. The CDR3: CASSDRPGLATEQFF. The CDR3 DNA sequence: TGTGCCAGCAGTGACCGGCCGGGACTAGCAACTGAGCAGTTCTTC.

The genes are TRBV6-1 and TRBJ1-5; D unclear. Looked up from germline, CDR1 is MNHNS and CDR2 is SASEGT. CDR3 length: 13 residues. Trimming shortened V by 2 bases and J by 9 bases, and 11 bases separated the two germline ends. CDR3 bases: TGTGCCAGCAGTGAACGGAATGAGAGGCCCCAGCATTTT. It yields the protein CASSERNERPQHF.

This sequence joins TRBV6-5 and TRBJ2-7, with D unclear. Trimming left V 1 base short and J 6 bases short, with 13 bases between. The germline V gene encodes CDR1 MNHEY and CDR2 SVGAGI. The CDR3 runs to 14 residues. The CDR3 here is CASSYFGSSSEQYF. The CDR3 nucleotides read TGTGCCAGCAGTTACTTCGGCAGCTCCAGCGAGCAGTACTTC.

V gene TRBV7-9 combines with J gene TRBJ2-5; either TRBD1 or TRBD2 may supply D (5 bases each). The germline gives CDR1 SEHNR, CDR2 FQNEAQ (reference sequence). This CDR3 is 14 amino acids long. V was shortened by 7 bases and J by 4 bases, with 16 bases between the two germline ends. The CDR3 DNA follows: TGTGCCAGCACCGGGACCCGAGGGCCAGAGACCCAGTACTTC. The encoded protein is CASTGTRGPETQYF. The variable domain in full, with the rest retrieved from reference TRBV7-9 and TRBJ2-5, is DTGVSQNPRHKITKRGQNVTFRCDPISEHNRLYWYRQTLGQGPEFLTYFQNEAQLEKSRLLSDRFSAERPKGSFSTLEIQRTEQGDSAMYLCASTGTRGPETQYFGPGTRLLVL.

In its sample, this clone was seen a few times. The J gene is TRBJ2-1, the V gene TRBV13; 11 bases are shared with TRBD2. Looked up from germline, CDR1 is PRHDT and CDR2 is FYEKMQ (reference sequence). The V segment lost 7 bases and the J segment 5 bases; nucleotides outside the gene matches: 13. The CDR3 is 17 residues long. The DNA of the CDR3 is TGTGCCAGCACCTATAGGGGGACTAGCGGAGTTGACAATGAGCAGTTCTTC. It yields the protein CASTYRGTSGVDNEQFF.

CDR3 sequence (DNA): TGTGCTAGTGGTTTGGGGTCGGACACAGATACGCAGTATTTT. Translation: CASGLGSDTDTQYF. V and J are TRBV12-5 and TRBJ2-3; D unresolved. The germline V gene encodes CDR1 LGHNT and CDR2 FRNRAP. V lost 1 base and J lost 2, with 7 bases in between. CDR3 length: 14 residues.

This clone was found a few times. This chain links TRBV7-8 with TRBJ2-5; D gene uncertain. The ends were cut back, 0 bases at V and 4 bases at J, with 6 bases in the middle. From germline, CDR1 is SGHVS and CDR2 FQNEAQ. The CDR3 sequence is 13 residues long. The CDR3 loop reads CASSLANGETQYF. DNA for the CDR3: TGTGCCAGCAGCTTAGCGAACGGAGAGACCCAGTACTTC.

The chain joins TRBV5-4 to TRBJ2-5, with D tentatively TRBD2 (7 bases). The germline V and J ends were trimmed by 2 bases and 4 bases, with 12 bases remaining between them. Germline V lookup: CDR1 SGHNT, CDR2 YYREEE (reference sequence). This CDR3 region has 14 residues. The CDR3, as DNA: TGTGCCAGCAGCTTAGTGGGGGGGCCAGAGACCCAGTACTTC. Translated: CASSLVGGPETQYF. Full variable domain (remainder filled in from reference TRBV5-4 and TRBJ2-5): ETGVTQSPTHLIKTRGQQVTLRCSSQSGHNTVSWYQQALGQGPQFIFQYYREEENGRGNFPPRFSGLQFPNYSSELNVNALELDDSALYLCASSLVGGPETQYFGPGTRLLVL.

The V gene is TRBV5-1, the J gene TRBJ2-5; weak D call: TRBD2 (6 bases). The assigned J gene may be wrong: the sequence end matches TRBJ2-7 better. This CDR3 spans 12 amino acids. Germline loops: CDR1 SGHRS, CDR2 YFSETQ. The CDR3 protein is CASSPGVYEQYF. The CDR3 DNA follows: TGCGCCAGCAGCCCGGGAGTCTACGAGCAGTACTTC.

This chain links TRBV5-1 with TRBJ2-1; D ambiguous. The V and J ends lost 0 bases and 6 bases respectively, with 13 bases between them. Germline V lookup: CDR1 SGHRS, CDR2 YFSETQ. CDR3 length: 15 amino acids. In DNA form, the CDR3 reads TGCGCCAGCAGCTTGGGATTCGGCCAGCTCAATGAGCAGTTCTTC. This encodes CASSLGFGQLNEQFF. The full variable domain, its missing parts supplied by reference TRBV5-1 and TRBJ2-1, is KAGVTQTPRYLIKTRGQQVTLSCSPISGHRSVSWYQQTPGQGLQFLFEYFSETQRNKGNFPGRFSGRQFSNSRSEMNVSTLELGDSALYLCASSLGFGQLNEQFFGPGTRLTVL.

This clone showed up just a few times. This chain joins TRBV5-4 and TRBJ2-7; TRBD1 matches 8 bases. J was trimmed by 5 bases and V by 4 bases; bases with no gene match: 8. The length of the CDR3 is 14 residues. The V gene's germline CDR1 is SGHNT and CDR2 YYREEE (reference sequence). CDR3 in DNA: TGTGCCAGCAGCAGCGATCTGACAGGGGACGAGCAGTACTTC. Its translation is CASSSDLTGDEQYF.

The V call is TRBV5-1, the J call TRBJ1-1; TRBD1 aligns across 8 bases. Germline assignment: CDR1 SGHRS and CDR2 YFSETQ. V lost 0 bases, J lost 1 base, and 5 bases stayed unmatched. The CDR3 has 16 amino acids. The CDR3 sequence is CASSLGTGTGNTEAFF. The CDR3 DNA is TGCGCCAGCAGCTTGGGGACAGGGACGGGGAACACTGAAGCTTTCTTT.

V usage is TRBV2 and J usage is TRBJ1-2, with D hard to call. The V gene's germline CDR1 is SNHLY and CDR2 FYNNEI. CDR3 size: 13 residues. V was cut by 4 bases and J by 1 base, with 7 bases left in between. The CDR3 DNA reads as TGTGCCAGCAGTGTGGACCGTAACTATGGCTACACCTTC. It translates to CASSVDRNYGYTF.

Judged by abundance, this clone is medium-sized (0.01 to 0.1%). The V and J genes are TRBV10-3 and TRBJ2-7; D is unresolved. Germline loops: CDR1 ENHRY, CDR2 SYGVKD. CDR3 length: 9 amino acids. The V gene lost 10 bases and the J gene lost 7 bases, with 8 bases spanning the gap. The CDR3: CATNQEQYF. Written as DNA, the CDR3 is TGTGCCACTAATCAGGAGCAGTACTTC.